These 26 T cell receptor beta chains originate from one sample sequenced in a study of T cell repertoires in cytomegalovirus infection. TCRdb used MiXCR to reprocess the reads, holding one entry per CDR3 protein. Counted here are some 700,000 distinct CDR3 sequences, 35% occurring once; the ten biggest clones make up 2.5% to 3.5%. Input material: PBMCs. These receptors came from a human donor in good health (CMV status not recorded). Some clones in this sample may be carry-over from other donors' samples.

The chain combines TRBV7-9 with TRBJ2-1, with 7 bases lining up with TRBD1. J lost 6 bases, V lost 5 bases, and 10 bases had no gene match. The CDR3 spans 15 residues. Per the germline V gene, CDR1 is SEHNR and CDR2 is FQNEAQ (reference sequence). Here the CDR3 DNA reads TGTGCCAGCAGCCCCCGTGTAGGGGGCCGCAATGAGCAGTTCTTC. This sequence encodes CASSPRVGGRNEQFF.

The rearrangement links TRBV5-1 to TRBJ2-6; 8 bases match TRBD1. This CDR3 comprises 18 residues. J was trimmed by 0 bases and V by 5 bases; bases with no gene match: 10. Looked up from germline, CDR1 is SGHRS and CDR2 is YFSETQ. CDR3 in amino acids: CASSDRGFIRSGANVLTF. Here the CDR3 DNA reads TGCGCCAGCAGTGACAGGGGCTTTATTCGCTCTGGGGCCAACGTCCTGACTTTC.

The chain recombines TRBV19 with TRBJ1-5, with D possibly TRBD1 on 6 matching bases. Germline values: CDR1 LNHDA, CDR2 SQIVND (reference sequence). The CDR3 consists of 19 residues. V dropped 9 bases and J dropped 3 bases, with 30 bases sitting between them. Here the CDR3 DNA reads TGTGCCAGCCAGTATCAGGGGCCATTCCCCCAGCACTTCAATCAGCCCCAGCATTTT. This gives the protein CASQYQGPFPQHFNQPQHF.

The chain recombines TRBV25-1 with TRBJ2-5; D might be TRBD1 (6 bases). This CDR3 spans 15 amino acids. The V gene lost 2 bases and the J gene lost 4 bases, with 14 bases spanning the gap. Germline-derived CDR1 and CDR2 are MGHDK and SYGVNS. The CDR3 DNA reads TGTGCCAGCAGTGAAACCAAGACAGGCTCAGAGACCCAGTACTTC. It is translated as CASSETKTGSETQYF.

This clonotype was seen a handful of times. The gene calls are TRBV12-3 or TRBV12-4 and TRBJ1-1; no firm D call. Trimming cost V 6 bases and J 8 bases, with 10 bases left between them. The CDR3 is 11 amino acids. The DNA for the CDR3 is TGTGCCAGCAGCCCCGGCATCGAAGCTTTCTTT. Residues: CASSPGIEAFF.

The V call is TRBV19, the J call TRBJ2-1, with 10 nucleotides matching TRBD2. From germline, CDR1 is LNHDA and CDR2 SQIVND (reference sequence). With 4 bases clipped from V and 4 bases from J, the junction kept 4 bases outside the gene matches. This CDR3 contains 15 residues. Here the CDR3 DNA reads TGTGCCAGTAGTAAGACTAGCGGGCGTTACAATGAGCAGTTCTTC. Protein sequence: CASSKTSGRYNEQFF.

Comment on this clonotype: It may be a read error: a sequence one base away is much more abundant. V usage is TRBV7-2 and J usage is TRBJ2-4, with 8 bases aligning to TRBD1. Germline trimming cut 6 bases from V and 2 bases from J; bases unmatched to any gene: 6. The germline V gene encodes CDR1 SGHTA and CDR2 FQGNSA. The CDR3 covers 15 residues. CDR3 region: CASRQQGETKNIQYF. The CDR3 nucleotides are TGTGCCAGCAGGCAACAGGGGGAGACCAAAAACATTCAGTACTTC. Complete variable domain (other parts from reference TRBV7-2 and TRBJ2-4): GAGVSQSPSNKVTEKGKDVELRCDPISGHTALYWYRQSLGQGLEFLIYFQGNSAPDKSGLPSDRFSAERTGGSVSTLTIQRTQQEDSAVYLCASRQQGETKNIQYFGAGTRLSVL.

In DNA form, the CDR3 reads TGTGCCAGCACTATTTCTCGTGTGAACACTGAAGCTTTCTTT. Protein sequence: CASTISRVNTEAFF. This chain connects TRBV6-6 to TRBJ1-1; D not resolved. The V and J ends lost 7 bases and 0 bases respectively, with 12 bases between them. CDR3 length equals 14 residues. The germline V gene has CDR1 MNHNY and CDR2 SVGAGI (reference sequence).

The CDR3 here is CASSLVGSYHEQYF. Written as DNA, the CDR3 is TGTGCCAGCAGCTTAGTAGGAAGCTACCACGAGCAGTACTTC. The chain has TRBV11-3 and TRBJ2-7; D ambiguous. CDR1 is SGHNT and CDR2 is YENEEA in the germline V gene. Trimming left V 1 base short and J 5 bases short, with 12 bases between. This CDR3 is built from 14 residues.

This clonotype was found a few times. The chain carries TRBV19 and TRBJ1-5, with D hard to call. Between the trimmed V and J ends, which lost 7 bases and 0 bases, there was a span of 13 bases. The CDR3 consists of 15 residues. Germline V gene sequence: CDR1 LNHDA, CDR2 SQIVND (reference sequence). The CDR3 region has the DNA TGTGCCAGTAATGGCCCAGAGTATAGCAATCAGCCCCAGCATTTT. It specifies CASNGPEYSNQPQHF.

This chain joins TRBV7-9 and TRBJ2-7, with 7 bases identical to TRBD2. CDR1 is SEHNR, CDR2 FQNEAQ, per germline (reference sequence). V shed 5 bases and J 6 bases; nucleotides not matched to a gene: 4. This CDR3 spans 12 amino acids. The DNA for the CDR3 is TGTGCCAGCAGCGGCGGGAGACTCGAGCAGTACTTC. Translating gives CASSGGRLEQYF.

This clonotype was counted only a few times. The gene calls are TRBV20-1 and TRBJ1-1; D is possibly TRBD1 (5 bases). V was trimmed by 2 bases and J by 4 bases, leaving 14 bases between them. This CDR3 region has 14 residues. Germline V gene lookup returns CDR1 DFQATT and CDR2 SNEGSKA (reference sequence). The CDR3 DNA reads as TGCAGTGCTAGACCGGGGCTTCGGATCACTGAAGCTTTCTTT. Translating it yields CSARPGLRITEAFF.

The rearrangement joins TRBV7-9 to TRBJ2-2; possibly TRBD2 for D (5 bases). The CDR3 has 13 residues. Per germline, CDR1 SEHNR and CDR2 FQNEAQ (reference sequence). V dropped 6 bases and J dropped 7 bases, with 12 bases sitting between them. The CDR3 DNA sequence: TGTGCCAGCAGTCAGGCGGGTTACGGGGAGCTGTTTTTT. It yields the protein CASSQAGYGELFF.

The CDR3 nucleotides are TGTGCCAGCAGCTTAGGGGGGCTGCTCTACGAGCAGTACTTC. This codes for CASSLGGLLYEQYF. The chain uses TRBV7-6 and TRBJ2-7; a possible D gene is TRBD1 (6 bases). The CDR3 runs 14 residues. The germline gives CDR1 SGHVS, CDR2 FNYEAQ. Trimming removed 1 base from V and 3 bases from J, with 10 bases in between. The full variable domain, its missing parts supplied by reference TRBV7-6 and TRBJ2-7, is GAGVSQSPRYKVTKRGQDVALRCDPISGHVSLYWYRQALGQGPEFLTYFNYEAQQDKSGLPNDRFSAERPEGSISTLTIQRTEQRDSAMYRCASSLGGLLYEQYFGPGTRLTVT.

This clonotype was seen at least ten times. The CDR3 DNA reads TGTGCCAGCAGCTTACAATCCAGGGAGGTTAGCAATCAGCCCCAGCATTTT. Translating gives CASSLQSREVSNQPQHF. The V gene is TRBV7-2, the J gene TRBJ1-5; TRBD1 is a possible D gene (5 bases). Germline-derived CDR1 and CDR2 are SGHTA and FQGNSA. There are 17 residues in the CDR3. V lost 2 bases and J 0 bases, leaving 14 bases between the germline ends.

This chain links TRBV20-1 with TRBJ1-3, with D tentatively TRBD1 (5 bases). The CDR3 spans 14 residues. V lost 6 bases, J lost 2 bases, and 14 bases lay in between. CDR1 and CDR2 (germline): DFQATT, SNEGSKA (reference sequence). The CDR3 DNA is TGCAGTGCACCCGGGACGGGACCTGGAAACACCATATATTTT. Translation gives CSAPGTGPGNTIYF.

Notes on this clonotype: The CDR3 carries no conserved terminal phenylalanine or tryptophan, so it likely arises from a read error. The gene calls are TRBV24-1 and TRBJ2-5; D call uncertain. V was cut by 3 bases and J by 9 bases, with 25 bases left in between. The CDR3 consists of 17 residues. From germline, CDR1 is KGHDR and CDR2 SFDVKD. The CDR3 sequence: CATSDATLGNRQAPQYC. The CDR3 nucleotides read TGTGCCACCAGTGATGCAACCTTGGGTAACCGACAAGCGCCCCAGTACTGC.

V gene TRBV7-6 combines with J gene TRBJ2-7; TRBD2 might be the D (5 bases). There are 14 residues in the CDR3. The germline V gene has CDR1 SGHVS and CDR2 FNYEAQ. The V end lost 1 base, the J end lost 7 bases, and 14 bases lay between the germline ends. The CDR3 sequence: CASSLGSGLREQYF. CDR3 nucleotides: TGTGCCAGCAGCTTAGGCAGCGGTCTACGAGAGCAGTACTTC.

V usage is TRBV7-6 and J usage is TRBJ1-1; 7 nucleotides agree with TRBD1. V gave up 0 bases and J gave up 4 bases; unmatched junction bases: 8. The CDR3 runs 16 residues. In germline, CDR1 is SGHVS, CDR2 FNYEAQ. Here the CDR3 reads CASSLAGGAGGTEAFF. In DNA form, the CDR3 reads TGTGCCAGCAGCTTAGCAGGGGGCGCGGGGGGCACTGAAGCTTTCTTT.

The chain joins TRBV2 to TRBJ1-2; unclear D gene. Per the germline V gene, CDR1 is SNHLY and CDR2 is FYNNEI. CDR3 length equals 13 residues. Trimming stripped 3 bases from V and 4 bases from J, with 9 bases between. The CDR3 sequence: CASSEGGFYGYTF. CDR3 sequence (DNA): TGTGCCAGCAGTGAGGGCGGCTTCTATGGCTACACCTTC.

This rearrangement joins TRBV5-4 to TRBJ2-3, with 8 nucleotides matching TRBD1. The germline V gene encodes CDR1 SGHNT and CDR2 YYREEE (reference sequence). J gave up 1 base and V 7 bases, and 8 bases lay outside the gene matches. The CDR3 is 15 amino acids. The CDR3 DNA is TGTGCCAGCGTTGGACAGGGTGCCGGCACAGATACGCAGTATTTT. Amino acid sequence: CASVGQGAGTDTQYF.

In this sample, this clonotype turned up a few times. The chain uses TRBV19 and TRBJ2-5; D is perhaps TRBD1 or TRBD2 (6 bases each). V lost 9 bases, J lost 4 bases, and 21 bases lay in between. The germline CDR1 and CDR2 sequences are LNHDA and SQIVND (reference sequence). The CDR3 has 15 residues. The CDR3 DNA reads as TGTGCCAGCTCGCGGGGCCAGGGGAAAGGAGAGACCCAGTACTTC. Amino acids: CASSRGQGKGETQYF.

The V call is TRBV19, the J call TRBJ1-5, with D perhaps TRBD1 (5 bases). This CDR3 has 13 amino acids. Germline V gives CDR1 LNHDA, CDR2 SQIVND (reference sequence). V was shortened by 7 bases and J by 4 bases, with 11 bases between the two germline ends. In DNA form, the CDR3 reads TGTGCCAGTACCCTCGGGGGGAATCAGCCCCAGCATTTT. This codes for CASTLGGNQPQHF.

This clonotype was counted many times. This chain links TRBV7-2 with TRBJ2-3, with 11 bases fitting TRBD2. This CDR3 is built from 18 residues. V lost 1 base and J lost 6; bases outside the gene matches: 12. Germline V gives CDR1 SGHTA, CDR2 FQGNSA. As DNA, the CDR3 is TGTGCCAGCAGCTTAGTCCCATTAGCGGGAGGGCCGGGGGATACGCAGTATTTT. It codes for CASSLVPLAGGPGDTQYF.

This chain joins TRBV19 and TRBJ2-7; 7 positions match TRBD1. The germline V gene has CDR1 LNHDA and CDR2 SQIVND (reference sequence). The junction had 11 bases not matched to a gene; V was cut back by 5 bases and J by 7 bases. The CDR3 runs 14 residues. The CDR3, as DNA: TGTGCCAGTAGTTTCGACAGGGAGACTGGGGAGCAGTACTTC. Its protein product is CASSFDRETGEQYF.

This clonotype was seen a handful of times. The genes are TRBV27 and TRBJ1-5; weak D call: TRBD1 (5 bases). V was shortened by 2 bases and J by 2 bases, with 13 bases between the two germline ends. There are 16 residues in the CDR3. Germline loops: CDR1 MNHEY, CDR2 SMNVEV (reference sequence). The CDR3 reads CASSLEGWQGNQPQHF. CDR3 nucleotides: TGTGCCAGCAGTTTAGAGGGGTGGCAGGGCAATCAGCCCCAGCATTTT.